The 25 T cell receptor beta chains reported below all come from one sample, sequenced in a study of blood T cell repertoires in COVID-19. Sequencing was performed with immunoSEQ multiplex PCR; in TCRdb, only in-frame clones are kept and a portion is missing. This repertoire shows 150,000 to 200,000 clones, roughly four fifths found once; its top ten account for 11%. Sequenced input: peripheral blood. The origin of the receptors is a man aged 55 to 70 with active or convalescent COVID-19.

The CDR3 sequence is CASSLTAKHNEQFF. The CDR3 DNA sequence: TGTGCCAGCAGCCTCACAGCCAAGCACAATGAGCAGTTCTTC. The chain is built from TRBV3-1 (or the pseudogene TRBV3-2) and TRBJ2-1; D unresolved. Trimming removed 4 bases at V and 5 bases at J, with 12 bases between. Germline CDR1 and CDR2: LGHDT and YNNKEL (reference sequence). This CDR3 contains 14 residues.

CDR3: CASSHPAIYNEQFF. The CDR3 region has the DNA TGTGCCAGCAGCCACCCAGCGATATACAATGAGCAGTTCTTC. The V and J genes are TRBV3-1 (or the pseudogene TRBV3-2) and TRBJ2-1; D is uncertain. This CDR3 contains 14 residues. Germline assignment: CDR1 LGHDT and CDR2 YNNKEL (reference sequence). Trimming removed 3 bases at V and 4 bases at J, with 10 bases between.

This clone turned up a few times. The chain carries TRBV5-1 and TRBJ1-4; 7 bases line up with TRBD1. Per germline, CDR1 SGHRS and CDR2 YFSETQ. CDR3 length equals 18 residues. V lost 0 bases, J lost 0 bases, and 8 bases stayed unmatched. The chain's CDR3 is CASSLGTGARATNEKLFF. The CDR3 DNA is TGCGCCAGCAGCTTGGGTACAGGGGCGCGGGCAACTAATGAAAAACTGTTTTTT.

This clone was seen more than once but under ten times. J is TRBJ2-1 and V is TRBV5-8; 9 bases are a match to TRBD2. This CDR3 is 14 amino acids long. CDR1 is SGHTS, CDR2 YDEGEE, per germline. V trimming: 1 base; J trimming: 6 bases; junction bases outside the gene matches: 2. The CDR3 nucleotides are TGTGCCAGCAGCTTGTTAGCGGGGGTCAATGAGCAGTTCTTC. Translating it yields CASSLLAGVNEQFF. The full variable domain, completed using reference TRBV5-8 and TRBJ2-1, is EAGVTQSPTHLIKTRGQQATLRCSPISGHTSVYWYQQALGLGLQFLLWYDEGEERNRGNFPPRFSGRQFPNYSSELNVNALELEDSALYLCASSLLAGVNEQFFGPGTRLTVL.

The CDR3 protein is CASSQEGSGRYNEQFF. DNA for the CDR3: TGTGCCAGCAGCCAAGAAGGGAGCGGGAGGTACAATGAGCAGTTCTTC. The chain combines TRBV3-1 (or the pseudogene TRBV3-2) with TRBJ2-1, with 9 bases fitting TRBD2. With 0 bases clipped from V and 4 bases from J, the junction kept 4 bases outside the gene matches. The CDR3 contains 16 residues. Looked up from germline, CDR1 is LGHDT and CDR2 is YNNKEL (reference sequence).

The chain couples TRBV3-1 (or the pseudogene TRBV3-2) to TRBJ2-1; 8 bases are shared with TRBD1. Germline-derived CDR1 and CDR2 are LGHDT and YNNKEL (reference sequence). V shed 8 bases and J 8 bases; nucleotides not matched to a gene: 11. CDR3 length equals 14 residues. In DNA, the CDR3 is TGTGCCAGCGCTTGGCAGGGGGCTTCGGATGAGCAGTTCTTC. Protein product: CASAWQGASDEQFF.

V gene TRBV25-1 combines with J gene TRBJ2-3; no clear D gene. This CDR3 is 14 amino acids long. The V end lost 1 base, the J end lost 1 base, and 6 bases lay between the germline ends. Germline CDR1 reads MGHDK; CDR2 reads SYGVNS. The CDR3 loop is CASSESHGTDTQYF. The DNA for the CDR3 is TGTGCCAGCAGTGAATCACACGGCACAGATACGCAGTATTTT.

The rearrangement uses TRBV5-1 and TRBJ2-3; a possible D gene is TRBD1 (5 bases). The CDR3 has 15 amino acids. Germline loops: CDR1 SGHRS, CDR2 YFSETQ. Deletions cut 0 bases from V and 1 base from J, with 9 bases between. Here the CDR3 DNA reads TGCGCCAGCAGCTTGGAGGGGTTGGGCACAGATACGCAGTATTTT. Protein sequence: CASSLEGLGTDTQYF.

In DNA form, the CDR3 reads TGTGCCAGCAGTCTCGGGACAGGGGGTTTATACGAGCAGTACTTC. Its translation: CASSLGTGGLYEQYF. J is TRBJ2-7 and V is TRBV28; 11 nucleotides match TRBD1. CDR1 is MDHEN and CDR2 is SYDVKM in the germline V gene. The V segment lost 5 bases and the J segment 4 bases; nucleotides outside the gene matches: 7. CDR3 length: 15 residues.

The chain joins TRBV7-9 to TRBJ2-2; possibly TRBD1 for D (6 bases). V shed 3 bases and J shed 3 bases, with 8 bases lying between them. This CDR3 has 14 amino acids. Germline V CDR1 and CDR2: SEHNR, FQNEAQ (reference sequence). CDR3 coding DNA: TGTGCCAGCAGCTTTACAGGGCACACCGGGGAGCTGTTTTTT. It encodes CASSFTGHTGELFF.

The chain links TRBV19 to TRBJ2-7, with 7 positions matching TRBD2. In germline, CDR1 is LNHDA, CDR2 SQIVND (reference sequence). J was trimmed by 9 bases and V by 4 bases; bases with no gene match: 12. This CDR3 region has 14 residues. The CDR3 is CASSNSGEAGGQYF. The CDR3 bases are TGTGCCAGTAGTAACAGCGGGGAAGCTGGTGGGCAGTACTTC. Drawing the rest from reference TRBV19 and TRBJ2-7, the complete variable domain is DGGITQSPKYLFRKEGQNVTLSCEQNLNHDAMYWYRQDPGQGLRLIYYSQIVNDFQKGDIAEGYSVSREKKESFPLTVTSAQKNPTAFYLCASSNSGEAGGQYFGPGTRLTVT.

This chain uses TRBV28 with TRBJ2-4, with 8 bases aligning to TRBD2. Germline-derived CDR1 and CDR2 are MDHEN and SYDVKM. The J segment lost 2 bases and the V segment lost 7 bases, leaving 16 bases of the junction unmatched. This CDR3 is 18 amino acids long. CDR3 nucleotides: TGTGCCAGCACTCCGGGGGGGGCGGAAACCCATTCCAAAAACATTCAGTACTTC. This sequence encodes CASTPGGAETHSKNIQYF.

The rearrangement joins TRBV11-2 to TRBJ2-1; 10 nucleotides match TRBD2. V shed 2 bases, J shed 15 bases, and the junction held 10 bases outside the gene matches. CDR3 length: 14 residues. Germline V gives CDR1 SGHAT, CDR2 FQNNGV. CDR3 residues: CASSLNPSGGALFF. The CDR3 bases are TGTGCCAGCAGCTTAAACCCTAGCGGGGGTGCTTTGTTCTTC.

This clone has a count of ten or more. The chain links TRBV11-2 to TRBJ2-6; 9 bases agree with TRBD1. This CDR3 has 18 residues. V was pared by 8 bases and J by 0 bases, with 11 bases of the junction left unmatched. Germline-derived CDR1 and CDR2 are SGHAT and FQNNGV. The CDR3 DNA is TGTGCCAGCGGCGGGGACAGGGTTCCTTACTCTGGGGCCAACGTCCTGACTTTC. Amino acid sequence: CASGGDRVPYSGANVLTF.

This sequence joins TRBV18 and TRBJ2-7; D gene uncertain. CDR3 size: 13 residues. CDR1 and CDR2 (germline): KGHSH, LQKENI. Trimming took 2 bases from V and 2 from J, leaving 7 bases between them. CDR3 nucleotide sequence: TGTGCCAGCTCACCAGGTTCAGCCTACGAGCAGTACTTC. It yields the protein CASSPGSAYEQYF.

This chain uses TRBV5-4 with TRBJ2-1; 11 bases agree with TRBD2. The J segment lost 2 bases and the V segment lost 3 bases, leaving 4 bases of the junction unmatched. Germline CDR1 is SGHNT and CDR2 is YYREEE (reference sequence). This CDR3 contains 16 residues. As DNA, the CDR3 is TGTGCCAGCAGCTCGCAACTAGCGGGGGCCTACAATGAGCAGTTCTTC. This sequence encodes CASSSQLAGAYNEQFF.

The rearrangement joins TRBV11-3 to TRBJ2-7, with 9 bases matching TRBD1. This CDR3 has 13 residues. CDR1 is SGHNT and CDR2 is YENEEA in the germline V gene. Germline trimming cut 5 bases from V and 4 bases from J; bases unmatched to any gene: 3. The CDR3 sequence is CASSPTGGYEQYF. For the CDR3, the DNA is TGTGCCAGCAGCCCGACAGGGGGATACGAGCAGTACTTC.

The V call is TRBV11-2, the J call TRBJ2-3; TRBD2 matches at 8 bases. CDR1 is SGHAT and CDR2 is FQNNGV in the germline V gene. The trim removed 0 bases at V and 4 bases at J, leaving 0 bases unmatched. CDR3 size: 14 residues. In nucleotides, the CDR3 is TGTGCCAGCAGCTTAGAACTAGCGGCAGATACGCAGTATTTT. Translated: CASSLELAADTQYF.

This clone was seen a few times. The chain links TRBV5-1 to TRBJ1-1, with a weak D call TRBD1 (6 bases). This CDR3 has 15 residues. CDR1 SGHRS and CDR2 YFSETQ come from the germline V gene. Trimming took off 3 bases at V and 4 bases at J, with 16 bases between the two ends. In DNA form, the CDR3 reads TGCGCCAGCAGCTCCGGGACACTAATTCCCACTGAAGCTTTCTTT. Translating it yields CASSSGTLIPTEAFF.

This clone is a singleton in its sample. J is TRBJ2-5 and V is TRBV18, with 8 bases aligning to TRBD1. Germline assignment: CDR1 KGHSH and CDR2 LQKENI. This CDR3 spans 14 amino acids. V lost 3 bases, J lost 7 bases, and 7 bases stayed unmatched. The CDR3 protein is CASSPGQGLATQYF. As DNA, the CDR3 is TGTGCCAGCTCACCCGGACAGGGTCTAGCGACCCAGTACTTC.

The chain links TRBV5-1 to TRBJ2-3; 8 positions agree with TRBD2. Per germline, CDR1 SGHRS and CDR2 YFSETQ. The CDR3 is made up of 16 amino acids. Germline trimming cut 1 base from V and 2 bases from J; bases unmatched to any gene: 6. This CDR3 reads CASSLFGGALTDTQYF. CDR3 sequence (DNA): TGCGCCAGCAGCTTGTTCGGGGGGGCCCTCACAGATACGCAGTATTTT.

This sequence joins TRBV19 and TRBJ1-6, with 8 positions matching TRBD1. Germline V gene lookup returns CDR1 LNHDA and CDR2 SQIVND (reference sequence). The ends lost 4 bases at V and 8 bases at J; junction bases unmatched: 1. The length of the CDR3 is 13 residues. The CDR3: CASSTDRDSPLHF. The CDR3 nucleotides read TGTGCCAGTAGTACGGACAGGGATTCACCCCTCCACTTT.

The rearrangement uses TRBV24-1 and TRBJ2-5, with D possibly being TRBD1 (5 bases). CDR1 is KGHDR and CDR2 is SFDVKD in the germline V gene. This CDR3 has 14 amino acids. V was shortened by 1 base and J by 3 bases, with 8 bases between the two germline ends. The CDR3 DNA sequence: TGTGCCACCAGTGATTTTCCAGGGAAAGAGACCCAGTACTTC. This encodes CATSDFPGKETQYF.

This clone was seen only once. The V gene is TRBV10-3, the J gene TRBJ2-1; D may be TRBD1 (6 bases). The V end lost 6 bases, the J end lost 5 bases, and 11 bases lay between the germline ends. The CDR3 has 13 amino acids. Germline lookup yields CDR1 ENHRY and CDR2 SYGVKD. The DNA of the CDR3 is TGTGCCATCAGGGAGGACAGAGACAATGAGCAGTTCTTC. Residues: CAIREDRDNEQFF.

This clone appeared once. This sequence joins TRBV9 and TRBJ1-1; D is perhaps TRBD1 (5 bases). Trimming removed 0 bases at V and 3 bases at J, with 9 bases between. The germline CDR1 and CDR2 sequences are SGDLS and YYNGEE. The CDR3 extends over 14 amino acids. The CDR3: CASSVGGRDTEAFF. For the CDR3, the DNA is TGTGCCAGCAGCGTAGGGGGCAGGGACACTGAAGCTTTCTTT.